The 7 T cell receptor beta chains listed next were all sequenced from one sample in a study of blood T cell repertoires in COVID-19. Measured with immunoSEQ multiplex PCR; TCRdb has only the in-frame clones, and not every one. Among some 100,000 clones, around nine tenths were seen once, and the ten largest hold around a tenth. Sequenced: peripheral blood. Receptors were obtained from a man aged 45 to 65 with acute or convalescent COVID-19.

The DNA of the CDR3 is TGTGCCAGCAGCGAGCGGACCCTAGAGAATGAGCAGTTCTTC. It is translated as CASSERTLENEQFF. The rearrangement links TRBV13 to TRBJ2-1; tentative D call: TRBD2 (5 bases). The CDR3 length is 14 residues. From germline, CDR1 is PRHDT and CDR2 FYEKMQ (reference sequence). Between the trimmed V and J ends, which lost 5 bases and 7 bases, there was a span of 15 bases.

This chain connects TRBV5-1 to TRBJ1-3, with 7 bases that match TRBD1. The CDR3 covers 15 residues. Germline CDR1 SGHRS, CDR2 YFSETQ. V shed 3 bases, J shed 4 bases, and the junction held 7 bases outside the gene matches. DNA of the CDR3: TGCGCCAGCAGCTCAGACAGGGTACCAGGAAACACCATATATTTT. Translated: CASSSDRVPGNTIYF.

V and J are TRBV14 and TRBJ1-2; D is perhaps TRBD1 (6 bases). The CDR3 extends over 14 amino acids. Trimming pared 4 bases from V and 8 bases from J, leaving 17 bases between. CDR1 and CDR2 from the germline V gene are SGHDN and FVKESK. The CDR3 loop reads CASSRGGNWEGYTF. CDR3 nucleotide sequence: TGTGCCAGCAGCCGAGGGGGTAACTGGGAAGGCTACACCTTC.

The chain has TRBV18 and TRBJ1-5; 8 bases fit TRBD1. With V trimmed by 4 bases and J by 2 bases, 10 bases remained unmatched. This CDR3 comprises 17 residues. Germline lookup yields CDR1 KGHSH and CDR2 LQKENI. CDR3 region: CASSLRQGKEGNQPQHF. In nucleotides, the CDR3 is TGTGCCAGCTCACTCCGACAGGGGAAAGAGGGCAATCAGCCCCAGCATTTT.

The chain couples TRBV27 to TRBJ1-5; unclear D gene. Trimming took 0 bases from V and 7 from J, leaving 13 bases between them. This CDR3 spans 15 amino acids. CDR1 is MNHEY and CDR2 is SMNVEV in the germline V gene (reference sequence). DNA for the CDR3: TGTGCCAGCAGTTTATCCGTGGGCCGGTGGCAGCCCCAGCATTTT. Protein sequence: CASSLSVGRWQPQHF.

This clone was detected once. The CDR3 DNA sequence: TGTGCCAGCAGTTTAGCGGGAGGATCGAATCAGCCCCAGCATTTT. Residues: CASSLAGGSNQPQHF. J is TRBJ1-5 and V is TRBV28; D not certain. V was pared by 2 bases and J by 4 bases, with 12 bases between. Germline assignment: CDR1 MDHEN and CDR2 SYDVKM. The CDR3 totals 15 residues.

This sequence joins TRBV19 and TRBJ2-1; 8 bases align to TRBD2. The J segment lost 10 bases and the V segment lost 5 bases, leaving 7 bases of the junction unmatched. There are 13 residues in the CDR3. CDR1 LNHDA and CDR2 SQIVND come from the germline V gene (reference sequence). CDR3: CASSPGTRGEQFF. In DNA form, the CDR3 reads TGTGCCAGTAGTCCAGGGACTAGAGGCGAGCAGTTCTTC.